This TCR beta chain was identified in a study of shared clonotypes between healthy human individuals. A deep-level run was used for the assay. Genomic DNA of every subset was divided equally among multiple immunoSEQ plates. A roughly 200 ng quantity of DNA, 32,000 or so T cell genomes, went into the sorted-subset replicate PCRs. Data came from immunoSEQ multiplex PCR; TCRdb stores just in-frame clones and leaves some out. The sample includes 1.4 million or so clones, less than 99% of them seen just once. Germline CDR1 LNHNV, CDR2 YYDKDF (reference sequence). The CDR3 is 17 amino acids. After removal of 0 bases from V and 5 bases from J, the junction contained 8 bases not matched to a gene. This clone was observed a single time. Division of CD4+ cells produced a CD45RA+ naive subset and a CD45RA-negative memory subset.

This chain uses TRBV15 with TRBJ2-2; 8 positions match TRBD1. Source material: naive CD4+ T cells sorted from blood. Subset indicated: CD45RA+ positively selected. This TCR was recovered from a man under 40 in good health. The CDR3 DNA follows: TGTGCCACCAGCAGAGATCCCCGGACAGGGAGGACCGGGGAGCTGTTTTTT. This sequence encodes CATSRDPRTGRTGELFF.